The clone carrying this TCR beta chain was seen at least ten times. The CDR3 runs to 14 residues. Germline assignment: CDR1 KGHSH and CDR2 LQKENI. V shed 2 bases and J shed 7 bases, with 12 bases lying between them. The sample belongs to a study of human T cells and chemical hapten exposure. Time point in this sample: patch test 1, 2 weeks after DPC sensitization. Treatment here: therapeutic diphenylcyclopropenone sensitization with weekly scalp DPC. TCRdb re-analysed the RACE reads in MiXCR, keeping a single row per CDR3 protein. The table shows more than 55,000 distinct CDR3 sequences, with more than 8% occurring only once.

Sequencing used whole blood, obtained in connection with sensitization to the hapten diphenylcyclopropenone (DPC). This sequence originates from a woman aged 40 to 55 with alopecia areata. Some clones in this sample may be carry-over from other donors' samples. The chain uses TRBV18 and TRBJ1-5; no reliable D call. The DNA for the CDR3 is TGTGCCAGCTCACCATCTGCCGGATCCCAGCCCCAGCATTTT. The encoded protein is CASSPSAGSQPQHF.